The clone carrying this T cell receptor (beta chain) came up a few times. Its target is not known. The CDR3 sequence is 17 residues long. The V segment lost 2 bases and the J segment 7 bases; nucleotides outside the gene matches: 13. CDR1 and CDR2 from the germline V gene are LGHNA and YNFKEQ. This entry belongs to a study of T-cell reconstitution after alpha-beta-depleted transplantation in children. Whole-study results and caveats: Expanded graft clones, several hundred of them, were reportedly the source of alpha-beta T cells about two months after transplant. At one year after transplant, newly produced T cells mostly accounted for T-cell counts and diversity.

Unique molecular identifiers were incorporated during preparation of the TCRbeta library. TCRdb ran MiXCR on the PCR reads and lists one entry per CDR3 protein. The sample has about 640,000 distinct CDR3 sequences; roughly 13% are singletons. J is TRBJ2-1 and V is TRBV4-2; 8 bases agree with TRBD2. The specimen comprised PBMCs, mostly from graft donor cells, sampled 360 days after TCRalphabeta/CD19-depleted stem cell transplant. The receptor's source is a male patient aged 5 to 17 who had a stem cell transplant for acute myeloid leukemia, so the T cells may come from the graft donor. The DNA of the CDR3 is TGTGCCAGCAGCCAAAATCAAGCGGGAGCCCCACGTAATGAGCAGTTCTTC. This gives the protein CASSQNQAGAPRNEQFF.